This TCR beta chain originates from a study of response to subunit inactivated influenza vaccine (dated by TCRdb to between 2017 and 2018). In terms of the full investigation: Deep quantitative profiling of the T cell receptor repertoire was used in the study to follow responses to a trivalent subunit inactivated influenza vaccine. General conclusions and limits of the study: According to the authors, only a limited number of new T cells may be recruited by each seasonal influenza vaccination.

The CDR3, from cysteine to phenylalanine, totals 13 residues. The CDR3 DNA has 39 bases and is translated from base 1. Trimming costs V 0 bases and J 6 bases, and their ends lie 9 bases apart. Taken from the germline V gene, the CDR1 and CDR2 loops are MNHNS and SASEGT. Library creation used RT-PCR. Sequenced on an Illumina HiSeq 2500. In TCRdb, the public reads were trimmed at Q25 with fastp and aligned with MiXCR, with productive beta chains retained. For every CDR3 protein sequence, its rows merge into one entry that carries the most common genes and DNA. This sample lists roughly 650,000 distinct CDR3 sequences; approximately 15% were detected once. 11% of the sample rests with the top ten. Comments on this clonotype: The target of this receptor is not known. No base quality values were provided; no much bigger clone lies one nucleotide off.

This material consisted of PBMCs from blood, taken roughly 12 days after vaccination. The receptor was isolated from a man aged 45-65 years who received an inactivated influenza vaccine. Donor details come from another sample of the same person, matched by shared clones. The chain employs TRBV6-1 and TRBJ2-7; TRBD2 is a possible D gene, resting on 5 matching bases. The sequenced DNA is TGTGCCAGCAGTGAAGCACCGGGGTCCGAGCAGTACTTC. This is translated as CASSEAPGSEQYF.